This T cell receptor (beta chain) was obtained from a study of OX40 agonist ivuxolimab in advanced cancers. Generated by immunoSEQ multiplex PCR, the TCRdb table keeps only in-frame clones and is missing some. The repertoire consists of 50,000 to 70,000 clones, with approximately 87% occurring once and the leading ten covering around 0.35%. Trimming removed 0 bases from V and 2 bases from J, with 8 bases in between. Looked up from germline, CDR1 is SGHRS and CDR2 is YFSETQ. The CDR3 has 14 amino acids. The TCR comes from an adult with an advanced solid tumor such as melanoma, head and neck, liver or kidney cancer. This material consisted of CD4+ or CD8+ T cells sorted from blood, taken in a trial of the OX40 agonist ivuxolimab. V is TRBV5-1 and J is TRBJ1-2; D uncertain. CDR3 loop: CASSLGTGNYGYTF. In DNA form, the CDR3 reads TGCGCCAGCAGCTTGGGGACGGGGAACTATGGCTACACCTTC. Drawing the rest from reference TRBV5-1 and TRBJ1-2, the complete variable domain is KAGVTQTPRYLIKTRGQQVTLSCSPISGHRSVSWYQQTPGQGLQFLFEYFSETQRNKGNFPGRFSGRQFSNSRSEMNVSTLELGDSALYLCASSLGTGNYGYTFGSGTRLTVV.